Below, 19 T cell receptor beta chains from the same sample are listed, as sequenced in a study of molecular identifiers for immune sequencing clone quantification. MiXCR, run by TCRdb on the PCR reads, gives a single entry per CDR3 protein. This sample carries about 40,000 distinct CDR3 sequences, under 20% of them seen once, and the ten largest clones take less than 9%. Sequencing input: naive CD8+ T cells from blood, with Jurkat cell RNA spiked in. Subset meaning: FACS-sorted CD8+CD4-CCR7+CD45RA+ naive T cells. Receptors originate from a human donor in good health. Some libraries in this study had Jurkat cell RNA spiked in.

In this sample, this clonotype turned up many times. This sequence joins TRBV7-3 and TRBJ2-1, with D tentatively TRBD1 (6 bases). The V gene lost 5 bases and the J gene lost 9 bases, with 14 bases spanning the gap. Germline values: CDR1 SGHTA, CDR2 FQGTGA. This CDR3 has 13 residues. The CDR3 nucleotides read TGTGCCAGCAGCCCGCTGGGGGCGGGTGAGCAGTTCTTC. Translated: CASSPLGAGEQFF.

Turning to this clonotype: This clone may be a read error of a much larger clone one base away. The gene calls are TRBV11-2 and TRBJ2-7; no clear D gene. Deletions cut 5 bases from V and 2 bases from J, with 13 bases between. Germline CDR1 reads SGHAT; CDR2 reads FQNNGV. The length of the CDR3 is 14 residues. CDR3 in amino acids: CASSNLVIPYEQYF. DNA of the CDR3: TGTGCCAGCAGCAATCTTGTGATCCCCTACGAGCAGTACTTC.

This clonotype rates as medium-sized. The gene calls are TRBV29-1 and TRBJ2-7; 14 nucleotides align to TRBD2. With V trimmed by 4 bases and J by 4 bases, 6 bases remained unmatched. CDR1 is SQVTM and CDR2 is ANQGSEA in the germline V gene. The CDR3 has 15 amino acids. The DNA of the CDR3 is TGCAGCGTTGGAGGGACTAGCGGGAGTCGATACGAGCAGTACTTC. Its translation is CSVGGTSGSRYEQYF.

The chain joins TRBV25-1 to TRBJ2-3; D unclear. V shed 1 base and J shed 1 base, with 6 bases lying between them. From germline, CDR1 is MGHDK and CDR2 SYGVNS. The CDR3 length is 14 residues. DNA for the CDR3: TGTGCCAGCAGTGAATCCACCGGCACAGATACGCAGTATTTT. Its translation: CASSESTGTDTQYF.

There are many counts of this clonotype. The V call is TRBV6-2 or TRBV6-3, the J call TRBJ2-5; no clear D. Germline CDR1 is MNHEY and CDR2 is SVGEGT. This CDR3 has 14 residues. Trimming removed 8 bases from V and 1 base from J, with 14 bases in between. The CDR3 DNA reads TGTGCCAGCGAGGATGAGACGGTCCAAGAGACCCAGTACTTC. It translates to CASEDETVQETQYF.

This clonotype came up many times. V is TRBV7-8 and J is TRBJ2-3, with 7 bases lining up with TRBD2. The CDR3 runs 16 residues. CDR1 and CDR2 from the germline V gene are SGHVS and FQNEAQ. Germline trimming cut 6 bases from V and 1 base from J; bases unmatched to any gene: 10. CDR3 protein: CASSSTPSGRTDTQYF. CDR3 sequence (DNA): TGTGCCAGCAGTTCGACGCCTAGCGGCCGCACAGATACGCAGTATTTT.

This clonotype was seen only a few times. The chain combines TRBV4-3 with TRBJ2-2, with TRBD2 identical over 13 bases. CDR1 is LGHNA, CDR2 YSLEER, per germline. This CDR3 has 16 residues. V lost 1 base, J lost 6 bases, and 2 bases stayed unmatched. In nucleotides, the CDR3 is TGCGCCAGCAGCCAAGCACTAGCGGGAGGGGCCGGGGAGCTGTTTTTT. Its translation: CASSQALAGGAGELFF.

In this sample, this clonotype turned up many times. The chain carries TRBV28 and TRBJ2-1; TRBD2 agrees at 10 bases. This CDR3 is 14 amino acids long. Looked up from germline, CDR1 is MDHEN and CDR2 is SYDVKM. V shed 4 bases and J 5 bases; nucleotides not matched to a gene: 2. The CDR3 here is CASSSAGGDNEQFF. In DNA, the CDR3 is TGTGCCAGCAGTTCAGCGGGAGGGGACAATGAGCAGTTCTTC.

The J gene is TRBJ2-5, the V gene TRBV28, with D perhaps TRBD2 (6 bases). CDR1 and CDR2 (germline): MDHEN, SYDVKM. The CDR3 is 16 residues long. V was cut by 5 bases and J by 2 bases, with 18 bases left in between. CDR3 nucleotides: TGTGCCAGCAGTCCTGCCATTCTAGCGAGACAAGAGACCCAGTACTTC. Its translation: CASSPAILARQETQYF.

This clonotype was recorded at least ten times. V is TRBV4-1 and J is TRBJ1-4, with 11 nucleotides matching TRBD1. Per germline, CDR1 MGHRA and CDR2 YSYEKL. J gave up 8 bases and V 3 bases, and 5 bases lay outside the gene matches. The CDR3 is 15 residues long. This chain's CDR3 is CASSQPWTGGEKLFF. The CDR3 DNA follows: TGCGCCAGCAGCCAGCCTTGGACAGGGGGCGAAAAACTGTTTTTT.

This clonotype appeared a single time. Possible read error: a much larger clone is one base away. J is TRBJ2-3 and V is TRBV24-1; D remains ambiguous. Germline V CDR1 and CDR2: KGHDR, SFDVKD. The CDR3 extends over 11 amino acids. V was shortened by 4 bases and J by 8 bases, with 6 bases between the two germline ends. Here the CDR3 reads CATSDPLTQYF. The CDR3 bases are TGTGCCACCAGTGACCCCCTTACGCAGTATTTT.

This clonotype was recorded many times. The chain recombines TRBV9 with TRBJ2-3; the match to TRBD1 covers 7 bases. The CDR3 length is 14 residues. The junction had 7 bases not matched to a gene; V was cut back by 4 bases and J by 5 bases. CDR1 SGDLS and CDR2 YYNGEE come from the germline V gene. CDR3 DNA: TGTGCCAGCAGCAGCCGGGACAGAGAAGATACGCAGTATTTT. It specifies CASSSRDREDTQYF.

This clonotype was counted at least ten times. This sequence joins TRBV9 and TRBJ2-7, with 9 bases identical to TRBD2. The V and J ends lost 6 bases and 4 bases, in that order; junction bases with no gene match: 8. This CDR3 contains 14 residues. CDR1 SGDLS and CDR2 YYNGEE come from the germline V gene. The CDR3 DNA is TGTGCCAGCAACCCGGGAGCGGGAGGATACGAGCAGTACTTC. Translated: CASNPGAGGYEQYF.

Many counts were recorded for this clonotype. The chain carries TRBV12-3 or TRBV12-4 and TRBJ2-5; D may correspond to TRBD1 or TRBD2 (5 bases each). The ends were cut back, 4 bases at V and 5 bases at J, with 17 bases in the middle. The CDR3 contains 15 residues. This CDR3 reads CASSWGIRGGETQYF. CDR3 sequence (DNA): TGTGCCAGCAGTTGGGGGATTAGGGGCGGGGAGACCCAGTACTTC.

This clonotype was observed a few times. The chain combines TRBV28 with TRBJ2-7; 9 bases are shared with TRBD1. The V and J ends lost 8 bases and 1 base, in that order; junction bases with no gene match: 6. The CDR3 consists of 14 residues. Germline V gene data show CDR1 as MDHEN and CDR2 as SYDVKM. Here the CDR3 reads CASDRGTGSYEQYF. As DNA, the CDR3 is TGTGCCAGCGACAGGGGGACCGGTTCCTACGAGCAGTACTTC.

The count of this clonotype is one. The chain uses TRBV28 and TRBJ2-7, with 7 nucleotides matching TRBD2. Trimming cost V 0 bases and J 3 bases; bases outside gene matches: 2. The germline gives CDR1 MDHEN, CDR2 SYDVKM. The CDR3 runs to 14 residues. The CDR3: CASSLWASGYEQYF. CDR3 in DNA: TGTGCCAGCAGTTTATGGGCTAGCGGCTACGAGCAGTACTTC.

In this sample, this clonotype turned up many times. The chain joins TRBV28 to TRBJ2-3; D gene ambiguous. This CDR3 is 15 amino acids long. Trimming left V 6 bases short and J 2 bases short, with 15 bases between. Germline lookup yields CDR1 MDHEN and CDR2 SYDVKM. CDR3: CASRSQSILTDTQYF. DNA for the CDR3: TGTGCCAGCAGGAGCCAGAGTATCCTCACAGATACGCAGTATTTT.

This clonotype was detected ten times or more. The chain employs TRBV28 and TRBJ1-2; D is ambiguous. Trimming left V 3 bases short and J 2 bases short, with 7 bases between. Looked up from germline, CDR1 is MDHEN and CDR2 is SYDVKM. The CDR3 is 13 amino acids. The CDR3 protein is CASSFGSNYGYTF. CDR3 DNA: TGTGCCAGCAGTTTTGGCAGCAACTATGGCTACACCTTC.

The V call is TRBV29-1, the J call TRBJ2-6, with 10 nucleotides matching TRBD1. The CDR3 is made up of 17 amino acids. With V trimmed by 2 bases and J by 1 base, 5 bases remained unmatched. The germline V gene has CDR1 SQVTM and CDR2 ANQGSEA. The CDR3 loop is CSVELGQGTSGANVLTF. CDR3 bases: TGCAGCGTTGAATTGGGACAGGGGACATCTGGGGCCAACGTCCTGACTTTC.